This is a list of T cell receptor beta chains from one sample in a study of shared clonotypes between healthy human individuals. TCRdb keeps only in-frame clones here, not all; method: immunoSEQ multiplex PCR. Of roughly 1 million clones listed, approximately 76% are singletons. Sample: memory CD4+ T cells sorted from blood. Receptors were obtained from a man between 18 and 29 years old in good health. Each CDR3 is given with its conserved first and last residue. Fields, in order: clone size, D gene, J gene, V gene, CDR3 DNA, CDR3 protein. D genes are given only for firm matches. Size tells how often a clone was seen (once, few, many) or the class of an expanded clone, and some rows leave it out.

-,TRBD2,TRBJ2-2,TRBV9,TGTGCCAGCAGCGTAGACCCACTAGCGGCGAACACCGGGGAGCTGTTTTTT,CASSVDPLAANTGELFF
-,-,TRBJ1-1,TRBV18,TGTGCCAGCTCACCATTTGATATGGGGACTGGACCTGAAGCTTTCTTT,CASSPFDMGTGPEAFF
-,-,TRBJ2-2,TRBV6-6,TGTGCCAGCAGTACAACAGGGAACACCGGGGAGCTGTTTTTT,CASSTTGNTGELFF
-,-,TRBJ2-3,TRBV2,TGTGCCAGTAAATACCGGACGGCGCCCACAGATACGCAGTATTTT,CASKYRTAPTDTQYF
-,-,TRBJ1-5,TRBV12-2,TGTGCAAGTCGCTTAGCGGGGACGGGGGGAGGCAATCAGCCCCAGCATTTT,CASRLAGTGGGNQPQHF
-,TRBD1,TRBJ2-1,TRBV7-8,TGTGCCAGCAGCTCCCGGACAGGGACCATATTTTTCGGTGAGCAGTTCTTC,CASSSRTGTIFFGEQFF
once,-,TRBJ2-7,TRBV27,TGTGCCAGCAGTTTATACGGCCTGGGGGGGGGCAGCTCCTACGAGCAGTACTTC,CASSLYGLGGGSSYEQYF
-,-,TRBJ2-7,TRBV11-3,TGTGCCAGCAGCTTAGGATCGGGGGGCCCCTACGAGCAGTACTTC,CASSLGSGGPYEQYF
-,-,TRBJ2-7,TRBV1,TGCACCAGCAGGGGGTTCCCCTCCTACGAGCAGTACTTC,CTSRGFPSYEQYF
-,TRBD2,TRBJ2-3,TRBV6-5,TGTGCCAGCAGGCGACTAGCGGGAGCAGATACGCAGTATTTT,CASRRLAGADTQYF
few,-,TRBJ1-1,TRBV30,TGTGCCTGGTCACATGGGCCTGCGCGTGAAGCTTTCTTT,CAWSHGPAREAFF
-,TRBD1,TRBJ2-7,TRBV7-2,TGTGCCAGCAGGAAAGGGACAGGGAGATCCTACGAGCAGTACTTC,CASRKGTGRSYEQYF
-,-,TRBJ2-7,TRBV18,TGTGCCAGCTCACCACCGGGGCCCCCCTACGAGCAGTACTTC,CASSPPGPPYEQYF
-,-,TRBJ2-2,TRBV5-4,TGTGCCAGCAGCTTGGGGACCGCCGTTGTTACCGGGGAGCTGTTTTTT,CASSLGTAVVTGELFF
-,TRBD1,TRBJ1-2,TRBV5-1,TGCGCCAGCAGCTCGGAGGGACAGATACTCGGCTACACCTTC,CASSSEGQILGYTF
-,TRBD1,TRBJ1-4,TRBV19,TGTGCCAGTAGTCCTCAGGGGGCGAGGGAAAAACTGTTTTTT,CASSPQGAREKLFF
-,-,TRBJ2-5,TRBV5-4,TGTGCCAGCAGCTTGGGGGGACGGGAGTCCGGGGAGACCCAGTACTTC,CASSLGGRESGETQYF
-,-,TRBJ1-3,TRBV30,TGTGCCTGGAGTGTACTGGTCTCTGGAAACACCATATATTTT,CAWSVLVSGNTIYF
many,TRBD2,TRBJ2-5,TRBV10-2,TGCGCCAGCGGGGCGGGAGTCATCGTGACCCAGTACTTC,CASGAGVIVTQYF
-,-,TRBJ2-7,TRBV7-2,TGTGCCAGCAGCTTAGTGTTCGCAGGAACCTACGAGCAGTACTTC,CASSLVFAGTYEQYF
-,TRBD2,TRBJ2-7,TRBV11-2,TGTGCCAGCAGCCCCCCGGGACTAGCGGGGGGTGTGGGCGAGCAGTACTTC,CASSPPGLAGGVGEQYF
many,TRBD1,TRBJ2-3,TRBV7-9,TGTGCCAGCAGCTTAGGCCAGGGGGTCACAGATACGCAGTATTTT,CASSLGQGVTDTQYF
-,TRBD1,TRBJ2-7,TRBV10-3,TGTGCCATCAGTGAGTCTGGGAGACAGGGGGTCTCCTACGAGCAGTACTTC,CAISESGRQGVSYEQYF
-,-,TRBJ1-5,TRBV19,TGTGCCAGTAGTATTCGGTCGGGCAATAATCAGCCCCAGCATTTT,CASSIRSGNNQPQHF
few,-,TRBJ2-3,TRBV5-1,TGCGCCAGCAGCTTGGCCCTTCTCGCTAGCACAGATACGCAGTATTTT,CASSLALLASTDTQYF
many,-,TRBJ2-1,TRBV20-1,TGCAGTGCTGCCGATGCGTATGAGCAGTTCTTC,CSAADAYEQFF
many,-,TRBJ2-7,TRBV25-1,TGTGCCAGCAAGGACTTTAATACCTACGAGCAGTACTTC,CASKDFNTYEQYF
-,-,TRBJ2-2,TRBV5-1,TGCGCCAGCAGCGGAACGGGATTGGACACCGGGGAGCTGTTTTTT,CASSGTGLDTGELFF
-,TRBD1,TRBJ2-1,TRBV2,TGTGCCAGCCGCCGGGACAGGGATTTCAATGAGCAGTTCTTC,CASRRDRDFNEQFF
-,-,TRBJ2-2,TRBV7-2,TGTGCCAGCAGCGGAGGGGGGGCGGTCACCGGGGAGCTGTTTTTT,CASSGGGAVTGELFF
-,-,TRBJ1-5,TRBV28,TGTGCCAGCCGAATGATGACAGTTAGCAATCAGCCCCAGCATTTT,CASRMMTVSNQPQHF
-,-,TRBJ2-1,TRBV9,TGTGCCAGCAGCGTAGGCAGTTACAATGAGCAGTTCTTC,CASSVGSYNEQFF
-,-,TRBJ2-7,TRBV28,TGTGCCAGCGGGGAAAGTTCGACCTACGAGCAGTACTTC,CASGESSTYEQYF
-,-,TRBJ1-3,TRBV5-1,TGCGCCAGCAGCTTCGGGACTCCGGCGGCCGGAAACACCATATATTTT,CASSFGTPAAGNTIYF
-,-,TRBJ1-1,TRBV5-6,TGTGCCAGCAGCTTGGGGGTTGAAGCTTTCTTT,CASSLGVEAFF
-,TRBD1,TRBJ2-7,TRBV6-5,TGTGCCAGCAGTTACAGGGACAGGGGAGTCTACGAGCAGTACTTC,CASSYRDRGVYEQYF
-,-,TRBJ1-3,TRBV30,TGTGCCTGGAGCTCGGAGCCCACCATATATTTT,CAWSSEPTIYF
-,-,TRBJ2-1,TRBV19,TGTGCCAGTAAGTTGGCTATCTCCTACAATGAGCAGTTCTTC,CASKLAISYNEQFF
-,-,TRBJ1-5,TRBV7-2,TGTGCCAGCAGCTTAAGCCGGACAGGCAATCAGCCCCAGCATTTT,CASSLSRTGNQPQHF
-,-,TRBJ2-6,TRBV2,TGTGCCAGCAGTGGTCCGGGACAATTCTCTGGGGCCAACGTCCTGACTTTC,CASSGPGQFSGANVLTF
-,TRBD2,TRBJ2-1,TRBV30,TGTGCCTGGAGGAAAGCGGGAGTCCGCAATGAGCAGTTCTTC,CAWRKAGVRNEQFF
-,-,TRBJ2-1,TRBV28,TGTGCCAGCAGTATACCGGGAGCAGGCGACAATGAGCAGTTCTTC,CASSIPGAGDNEQFF
once,-,TRBJ2-3,TRBV14,TGTGCCAGCAGCCATGCCGGGACCCTGAATAGGAATACGCAGTATTTT,CASSHAGTLNRNTQYF
-,-,TRBJ2-3,TRBV6-1,TGTGCCAGCAGTGACCGGGACCTCAGGGATACGCAGTATTTT,CASSDRDLRDTQYF
-,-,TRBJ2-7,TRBV4-1,TGCGCCAGCAGCCCAGTCGGGCTCTCTTCCCACGAGCAGTACTTC,CASSPVGLSSHEQYF
-,-,TRBJ2-7,TRBV28,TGTGCCAGCAGTTTGGCGGCCGCAGGGGCATACGAGCAGTACTTC,CASSLAAAGAYEQYF
once,TRBD1,TRBJ1-3,TRBV5-1,TGCGCCAGCGATCCGGGACAGGGGGCCAGATCTGGAAACACCATATATTTT,CASDPGQGARSGNTIYF
-,-,TRBJ1-1,TRBV10-3,TGTGCCATCAGCATCCAGGGTACCGCTGAAGCTTTCTTT,CAISIQGTAEAFF
-,TRBD2,TRBJ2-3,TRBV27,TGTGCCAGCAGTTCCCAGCGGGGTGAGACAGATACGCAGTATTTT,CASSSQRGETDTQYF
few,-,TRBJ1-2,TRBV6-1,TGTGCCAGCAGTGAAACAGGGTGGGATAACTATGGCTACACCTTC,CASSETGWDNYGYTF
-,-,TRBJ1-5,TRBV4-1,TGCGCCAGCAGCCACCCGGGGAGCAATCAGCCCCAGCATTTT,CASSHPGSNQPQHF
few,-,TRBJ1-1,TRBV10-3,TGTGCCATCACGAGCCACAGGGAGAACACTGAAGCTTTCTTT,CAITSHRENTEAFF
-,TRBD2,TRBJ2-1,TRBV5-1,TGCGCCAGCAGCTATAAATCAGCGGGGGGCCACAATGAGCAGTTCTTC,CASSYKSAGGHNEQFF
-,TRBD2,TRBJ2-1,TRBV11-2,TGTGCCAGCAGCGCCCGACTAGCGGAGTACAATGAGCAGTTCTTC,CASSARLAEYNEQFF
-,-,TRBJ2-2,TRBV12-5,TGTGCTAGTGGTTTGGTAGGGGCTACGAACACCGGGGAGCTGTTTTTT,CASGLVGATNTGELFF
few,-,TRBJ2-3,TRBV11-3,TGTGCCAGCAGCACCCCTGCGCTTGATACGCAGTATTTT,CASSTPALDTQYF
few,-,TRBJ2-5,TRBV9,TGTGCCAGCAGGGGTGCCTCAGAGACCCAGTACTTC,CASRGASETQYF
-,TRBD1,TRBJ2-1,TRBV6-5,TGTGCCAGCAGGTCAGGGGGACAGACATACAATGAGCAGTTCTTC,CASRSGGQTYNEQFF
-,TRBD1,TRBJ2-3,TRBV28,TGTGCCAGCAGTCTACTGACAGGGGACCCGACAGATACGCAGTATTTT,CASSLLTGDPTDTQYF
-,-,TRBJ1-4,TRBV4-3,TGCGCCAGCAGTCTAGGCAACAGGGTTGGGATGGAAAAACTGTTTTTT,CASSLGNRVGMEKLFF